The 12 T cell receptor beta chains reported below all come from one sample, sequenced in a study of cytomegalovirus exposure and HLA in healthy donors. With 60 Vbeta and 13 Jbeta primers, the PCR was carried out. Libraries were prepared by immunoSEQ multiplex PCR; TCRdb keeps only in-frame clonotypes and omits some of them. There are approximately 86,000 clones in the sample; about 74% occur only once, and around 2.8% lies in the top ten. The sequenced material came from PBMCs. All receptors derive from a man aged 35 to 55 in good health and CMV-seronegative.

V usage is TRBV5-6 and J usage is TRBJ1-5, with 7 bases lining up with TRBD1. Unmatched junction bases numbered 17, after V lost 4 bases and J lost 7 bases. CDR3 length equals 17 residues. CDR1 is SGHDT, CDR2 YYEEEE, per germline. The CDR3 bases are TGTGCCAGCAGCATCACCTTCTCCGGGACAGCCGGACAGCCCCAGCATTTT. Its translation is CASSITFSGTAGQPQHF. The variable domain in full, with the rest retrieved from reference TRBV5-6 and TRBJ1-5, is DAGVTQSPTHLIKTRGQQVTLRCSPKSGHDTVSWYQQALGQGPQFIFQYYEEEERQRGNFPDRFSGHQFPNYSSELNVNALLLGDSALYLCASSITFSGTAGQPQHFGDGTRLSIL.

The V and J genes are TRBV28 and TRBJ1-2, with 7 bases that match TRBD1. Germline values: CDR1 MDHEN, CDR2 SYDVKM. Trimming removed 2 bases from V and 1 base from J; junction bases left unmatched: 7. The CDR3 totals 16 residues. The CDR3 DNA is TGTGCCAGCAGTTTAAGTTCCGGGACAGTTAACTATGGCTACACCTTC. Protein sequence: CASSLSSGTVNYGYTF.

The chain carries TRBV6-5 and TRBJ2-1; maybe TRBD2 (6 bases). The CDR3 sequence is 15 residues long. With 5 bases removed from V and 9 bases from J, the gap between germline ends came to 20 bases. Germline CDR1 MNHEY, CDR2 SVGAGI. CDR3 DNA: TGTGCCAGCAGTCTCATGGGCGGGATTAAGGGTGAGCAGTTCTTC. The encoded protein is CASSLMGGIKGEQFF.

The genes are TRBV15 and TRBJ2-3; perhaps TRBD2 as D (5 bases). Germline lookup yields CDR1 LNHNV and CDR2 YYDKDF (reference sequence). CDR3 length: 15 amino acids. V lost 2 bases, J lost 2 bases, and 11 bases lay in between. The DNA of the CDR3 is TGTGCCACCAGCAGATACAGCGGTTCCACAGATACGCAGTATTTT. It yields the protein CATSRYSGSTDTQYF.

The V call is TRBV2, the J call TRBJ2-1; TRBD2 aligns across 9 bases. From germline, CDR1 is SNHLY and CDR2 FYNNEI. With V trimmed by 7 bases and J by 5 bases, 9 bases remained unmatched. The CDR3 spans 15 residues. In DNA, the CDR3 is TGTGCCAGCACGAATGCGGGGGGGGCGAACAATGAGCAGTTCTTC. Its translation: CASTNAGGANNEQFF.

The chain carries TRBV23-1 and TRBJ1-1; D perhaps matches TRBD1 (5 bases). TRBV23-1 is an ORF for which the function is uncertain. Trimming left V 11 bases short and J 5 bases short, with 12 bases between. This CDR3 comprises 11 residues. The CDR3 DNA is TGCGCCGGAACGGGGGGGACTGAAGCTTTCTTT. Residues: CAGTGGTEAFF.

The gene calls are TRBV30 and TRBJ1-5; 7 bases match TRBD1. With 4 bases clipped from V and 5 bases from J, the junction kept 8 bases outside the gene matches. CDR1 is GTSNPN and CDR2 is SVGIG in the germline V gene (reference sequence). The CDR3 runs to 14 residues. CDR3 bases: TGTGCCTGGACCCGGGGGACAGCACATCAGCCCCAGCATTTT. It encodes CAWTRGTAHQPQHF.

The chain is built from TRBV18 and TRBJ1-2, with TRBD1 matching 8 bases. Unmatched junction bases numbered 8, after V lost 1 base and J lost 4 bases. There are 16 residues in the CDR3. The germline V gene has CDR1 KGHSH and CDR2 LQKENI. CDR3 in DNA: TGTGCCAGCTCACCACAGCCCGGACAGGGAATCTATGGCTACACCTTC. It encodes CASSPQPGQGIYGYTF.

The chain links TRBV7-3 to TRBJ2-3; 11 nucleotides match TRBD2. With V trimmed by 5 bases and J by 2 bases, 9 bases remained unmatched. Germline CDR1 is SGHTA and CDR2 is FQGTGA. The length of the CDR3 is 17 residues. The CDR3 loop is CASSPGTSGAVTDTQYF. CDR3 bases: TGTGCCAGCAGCCCTGGGACTAGCGGTGCAGTCACAGATACGCAGTATTTT.

The chain recombines TRBV7-9 with TRBJ2-1; possible D gene TRBD2, 5 bases. This CDR3 contains 13 residues. CDR1 SEHNR and CDR2 FQNEAQ come from the germline V gene (reference sequence). The V end lost 0 bases, the J end lost 7 bases, and 7 bases lay between the germline ends. CDR3 nucleotide sequence: TGTGCCAGCAGCTTAGCGCGGGCTAATGAGCAGTTCTTC. This gives the protein CASSLARANEQFF.

This clone was found a few times. This chain uses TRBV5-1 with TRBJ2-4, with 8 bases identical to TRBD1. This CDR3 region has 15 residues. In germline, CDR1 is SGHRS, CDR2 YFSETQ. The trim removed 5 bases at V and 5 bases at J, leaving 9 bases unmatched. For the CDR3, the DNA is TGCGCCAGCAGTCCCCTTTGGACAGGGCAAAACATTCAGTACTTC. Protein sequence: CASSPLWTGQNIQYF.

V gene TRBV10-3 combines with J gene TRBJ2-7; D unclear. Germline CDR1 ENHRY, CDR2 SYGVKD. The CDR3 covers 11 residues. Between the trimmed V and J ends, which lost 3 bases and 3 bases, there was a span of 3 bases. As DNA, the CDR3 is TGTGCCATCAGTGAACACTACGAGCAGTACTTC. This codes for CAISEHYEQYF.